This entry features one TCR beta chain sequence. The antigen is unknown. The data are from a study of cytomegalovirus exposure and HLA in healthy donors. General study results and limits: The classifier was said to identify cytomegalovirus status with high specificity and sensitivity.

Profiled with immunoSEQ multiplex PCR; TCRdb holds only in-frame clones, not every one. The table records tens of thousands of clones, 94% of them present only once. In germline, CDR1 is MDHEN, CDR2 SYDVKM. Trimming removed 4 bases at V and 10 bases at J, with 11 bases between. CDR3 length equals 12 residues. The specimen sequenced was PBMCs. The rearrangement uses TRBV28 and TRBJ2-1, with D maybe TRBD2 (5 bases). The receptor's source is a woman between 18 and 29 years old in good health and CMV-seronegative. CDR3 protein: CASSSSLWEQFF. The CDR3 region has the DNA TGTGCCAGCAGTTCTAGCTTGTGGGAGCAGTTCTTC.